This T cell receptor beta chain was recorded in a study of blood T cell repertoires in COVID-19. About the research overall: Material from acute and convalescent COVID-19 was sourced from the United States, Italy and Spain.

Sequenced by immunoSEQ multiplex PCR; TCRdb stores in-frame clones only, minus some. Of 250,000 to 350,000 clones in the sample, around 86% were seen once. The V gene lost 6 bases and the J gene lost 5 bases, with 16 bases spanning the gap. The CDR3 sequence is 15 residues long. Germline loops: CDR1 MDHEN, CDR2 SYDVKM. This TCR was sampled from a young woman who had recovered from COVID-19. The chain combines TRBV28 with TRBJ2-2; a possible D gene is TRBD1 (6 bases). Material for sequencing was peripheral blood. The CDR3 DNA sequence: TGTGCCAGCAGCTCGGCAGGGGAAGGGACCGGGGAGCTGTTTTTT. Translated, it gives CASSSAGEGTGELFF.